What follows are 22 T cell receptor beta chains derived from one specimen sequenced in a study of blood T cell repertoires in COVID-19 (dated by TCRdb to about 2020). The receptor library was made with the immunoSEQ multiplex PCR assay. Here the immuneACCESS table is served through TCRdb, limited to in-frame sequences with V and J called. Missing clones are a known gap in these copies; in checked studies unresolved V genes cover under half, and the rest lacks a known reason. For this sample the table gives about 380,000 clones, of which approximately 90% were detected only once. The ten largest make up 1.2% of the sample. The specimen sequenced was PBMCs or T cells enriched from blood (not recorded which). The receptors derive from a woman younger than 35 who had recovered from COVID-19.

The rearrangement links TRBV4-3 to TRBJ1-1; D perhaps matches TRBD1 (6 bases). This CDR3 contains 15 residues. The germline V gene encodes CDR1 LGHNA and CDR2 YSLEER. Trimming stripped 0 bases from V and 1 base from J, with 9 bases between. The CDR3, as DNA: TGCGCCAGCAGCCAAGACTGGGGACAGAACACTGAAGCTTTCTTT. This sequence encodes CASSQDWGQNTEAFF.

The chain carries TRBV11-2 and TRBJ2-3; 9 nucleotides line up with TRBD2. This CDR3 is 16 amino acids long. Germline trimming cut 1 base from V and 1 base from J; bases unmatched to any gene: 3. Germline-derived CDR1 and CDR2 are SGHAT and FQNNGV. The CDR3 bases are TGTGCCAGCAGCTTAGGGCAGCGGGGGGGCACAGATACGCAGTATTTT. Translating gives CASSLGQRGGTDTQYF.

This chain joins TRBV29-1 and TRBJ1-2; D uncertain. Trimming removed 0 bases at V and 8 bases at J, with 10 bases between. The CDR3 extends over 12 amino acids. The germline V gene has CDR1 SQVTM and CDR2 ANQGSEA. Here the CDR3 reads CSVEELKAGYTF. Written as DNA, the CDR3 is TGCAGCGTTGAAGAGCTCAAAGCCGGCTACACCTTC.

This rearrangement joins TRBV15 to TRBJ2-5; TRBD2 aligns across 9 bases. CDR3 length: 14 amino acids. Germline CDR1 reads LNHNV; CDR2 reads YYDKDF (reference sequence). With V trimmed by 6 bases and J by 5 bases, 7 bases remained unmatched. The CDR3 DNA reads TGTGCCACCAGAGCGGGGGGCCTGGGGGAGACCCAGTACTTC. Translation gives CATRAGGLGETQYF.

The V call is TRBV27, the J call TRBJ1-4; D not certain. Germline-derived CDR1 and CDR2 are MNHEY and SMNVEV (reference sequence). V shed 4 bases and J shed 0 bases, with 15 bases lying between them. The CDR3 is made up of 17 amino acids. CDR3 loop: CASSSQAPWATNEKLFF. CDR3 nucleotides: TGTGCCAGCAGTTCCCAGGCCCCGTGGGCAACTAATGAAAAACTGTTTTTT.

This sequence joins TRBV19 and TRBJ1-1; the D gene is possibly TRBD1 (6 bases). Germline values: CDR1 LNHDA, CDR2 SQIVND (reference sequence). The CDR3 length is 14 residues. V gave up 3 bases and J gave up 3 bases, with 11 bases separating them. The DNA of the CDR3 is TGTGCCAGTAGTATTGGGTACAGGGACACTGAAGCTTTCTTT. Its protein product is CASSIGYRDTEAFF. The entire variable domain, with the rest obtained from reference TRBV19 and TRBJ1-1, is as follows: DGGITQSPKYLFRKEGQNVTLSCEQNLNHDAMYWYRQDPGQGLRLIYYSQIVNDFQKGDIAEGYSVSREKKESFPLTVTSAQKNPTAFYLCASSIGYRDTEAFFGQGTRLTVV.

The rearrangement links TRBV7-2 to TRBJ2-1, with D hard to call. V was trimmed by 3 bases and J by 4 bases, leaving 13 bases between them. CDR1 and CDR2 (germline): SGHTA, FQGNSA. This CDR3 contains 15 residues. The CDR3 region is CASSFSGSAYNEQFF. CDR3 DNA sequence: TGTGCCAGCAGCTTTTCGGGTTCTGCATACAATGAGCAGTTCTTC. The complete variable domain, with remaining parts taken from reference TRBV7-2 and TRBJ2-1, reads GAGVSQSPSNKVTEKGKDVELRCDPISGHTALYWYRQSLGQGLEFLIYFQGNSAPDKSGLPSDRFSAERTGGSVSTLTIQRTQQEDSAVYLCASSFSGSAYNEQFFGPGTRLTVL.

The chain joins TRBV4-3 to TRBJ2-1, with TRBD2 matching over 7 bases. The length of the CDR3 is 17 residues. V dropped 0 bases and J dropped 10; count of bases not matched to a gene: 15. Germline CDR1 reads LGHNA; CDR2 reads YSLEER. The CDR3 reads CASSQDSLEDPGGEQFF. The CDR3, as DNA: TGCGCCAGCAGCCAAGATTCGCTAGAGGACCCGGGGGGAGAGCAGTTCTTC.

The genes are TRBV5-5 and TRBJ2-7; 8 bases align to TRBD2. Trimming cost V 1 base and J 1 base; bases outside gene matches: 4. CDR1 is SGHKS, CDR2 YYEKEE, per germline (reference sequence). The CDR3 sequence is 15 residues long. The CDR3 bases are TGTGCCAGCAGCTTGTACGGGGGGGCTTCCTACGAGCAGTACTTC. Translated: CASSLYGGASYEQYF.

The rearrangement joins TRBV6-5 to TRBJ1-4; 8 positions match TRBD1. The CDR3 is 15 residues long. J was trimmed by 5 bases and V by 2 bases; bases with no gene match: 4. Germline values: CDR1 MNHEY, CDR2 SVGAGI. CDR3 protein: CASSYPRDRNEKLFF. The CDR3, as DNA: TGTGCCAGCAGTTACCCCCGGGACAGGAATGAAAAACTGTTTTTT.

This clone was seen once. This chain joins TRBV9 and TRBJ1-5; TRBD1 might be the D (6 bases). Trimming shortened V by 3 bases and J by 7 bases, and 14 bases separated the two germline ends. The CDR3 spans 14 residues. Germline V CDR1 and CDR2: SGDLS, YYNGEE. CDR3 amino acids: CASSEGVADQPQHF. The CDR3 bases are TGTGCCAGCAGCGAGGGGGTTGCGGACCAGCCCCAGCATTTT.

V gene TRBV7-2 combines with J gene TRBJ1-5; 7 positions match TRBD1. CDR1 is SGHTA, CDR2 FQGNSA, per germline. V lost 1 base and J lost 5; bases outside the gene matches: 5. The CDR3 runs to 15 residues. CDR3 in DNA: TGTGCCAGCAGCTTAGTCGGGACAGATGATCAGCCCCAGCATTTT. This translates into CASSLVGTDDQPQHF.

As to this clone: Within the sample, other DNA sequences also encode this same CDR3. V usage is TRBV11-2 and J usage is TRBJ1-4, with D tentatively TRBD1 (5 bases). With 2 bases removed from V and 3 bases from J, the gap between germline ends came to 10 bases. Germline assignment: CDR1 SGHAT and CDR2 FQNNGV. The CDR3 is 15 residues long. This chain's CDR3 is CASSLQGGANEKLFF. CDR3 DNA: TGTGCCAGCAGCTTACAGGGAGGGGCTAATGAAAAACTGTTTTTT. The complete variable domain, with remaining parts taken from reference TRBV11-2 and TRBJ1-4, reads EAGVAQSPRYKIIEKRQSVAFWCNPISGHATLYWYQQILGQGPKLLIQFQNNGVVDDSQLPKDRFSAERLKGVDSTLKIQPAKLEDSAVYLCASSLQGGANEKLFFGSGTQLSVL.

The chain links TRBV10-2 to TRBJ1-1, with TRBD1 identical over 8 bases. CDR3 length: 13 residues. The V gene end was trimmed by 7 bases and the J gene end by 5 bases; junction bases not matched to a gene: 6. CDR1 and CDR2 from the germline V gene are WSHSY and SAAADI. As DNA, the CDR3 is TGCGCCAGCATGAGACAGGGGACGACTGAAGCTTTCTTT. Protein: CASMRQGTTEAFF.

The chain joins TRBV18 to TRBJ1-1, with 9 nucleotides matching TRBD1. Per the germline V gene, CDR1 is KGHSH and CDR2 is LQKENI. The V and J ends lost 3 bases and 4 bases, in that order; junction bases with no gene match: 6. This CDR3 has 15 amino acids. In DNA form, the CDR3 reads TGTGCCAGCTCACCCACGACAGGGGGTGCCACTGAAGCTTTCTTT. It encodes CASSPTTGGATEAFF.

The chain joins TRBV6-5 to TRBJ1-5; a weak D match, TRBD1 (6 bases). The CDR3 length is 16 residues. Germline V lookup: CDR1 MNHEY, CDR2 SVGAGI. V lost 4 bases and J lost 2, with 15 bases in between. The CDR3 DNA follows: TGTGCCAGCAGTTCTTACAGGGAGGGCGGCAATCAGCCCCAGCATTTT. Its translation: CASSSYREGGNQPQHF.

V gene TRBV19 combines with J gene TRBJ1-1; D is unclear. The CDR3 extends over 13 amino acids. The germline V gene encodes CDR1 LNHDA and CDR2 SQIVND (reference sequence). Trimming removed 5 bases from V and 1 base from J, with 8 bases in between. DNA for the CDR3: TGTGCCAGTAGTTCGACAAGGAACACTGAAGCTTTCTTT. It is translated as CASSSTRNTEAFF.

The chain employs TRBV12-3 or TRBV12-4 and TRBJ1-1; possible D gene TRBD1, 6 bases. Trimming took 4 bases from V and 5 from J, leaving 11 bases between them. The CDR3 consists of 13 residues. The CDR3 sequence is CASSSTGSTEAFF. In nucleotides, the CDR3 is TGTGCCAGCAGTTCTACAGGGAGTACTGAAGCTTTCTTT.

The CDR3 here is CASSLSAGWNSPLHF. The CDR3 DNA is TGTGCCAGCAGCTTATCGGCAGGCTGGAATTCACCCCTCCACTTT. The rearrangement uses TRBV7-3 and TRBJ1-6; D is undetermined. The V gene's germline CDR1 is SGHTA and CDR2 FQGTGA. Between the trimmed V and J ends, which lost 2 bases and 7 bases, there was a span of 12 bases. The CDR3 is made up of 15 amino acids.

The chain is built from TRBV18 and TRBJ2-2, with a weak D call TRBD1 (6 bases). Germline V gene data show CDR1 as KGHSH and CDR2 as LQKENI. Trimming pared 3 bases from V and 1 base from J, leaving 12 bases between. This CDR3 spans 16 amino acids. The CDR3 bases are TGTGCCAGCTCACCGGGTTCGGACAGGAACACCGGGGAGCTGTTTTTT. Translating gives CASSPGSDRNTGELFF. Filled out from reference TRBV18 and TRBJ2-2, the complete variable domain reads NAGVMQNPRHLVRRRGQEARLRCSPMKGHSHVYWYRQLPEEGLKFMVYLQKENIIDESGMPKERFSAEFPKEGPSILRIQQVVRGDSAAYFCASSPGSDRNTGELFFGEGSRLTVL.

V and J are TRBV3-1 (or the pseudogene TRBV3-2) and TRBJ1-2; 10 positions match TRBD1. V lost 3 bases to trimming and J lost 11 bases; unmatched junction nucleotides: 9. Germline V lookup: CDR1 LGHDT, CDR2 YNNKEL (reference sequence). The CDR3 has 14 residues. CDR3 coding DNA: TGTGCCAGCAGCCAGGGACAGGGGACAACCCCGTACACCTTC. Protein sequence: CASSQGQGTTPYTF.

The J gene is TRBJ1-5, the V gene TRBV13; 8 bases map to TRBD1. V gave up 5 bases and J gave up 6 bases; unmatched junction bases: 6. Per germline, CDR1 PRHDT and CDR2 FYEKMQ (reference sequence). CDR3 length: 14 residues. DNA of the CDR3: TGTGCCAGCAGCCAAGGACAGGGCATTCAGCCCCAGCATTTT. This encodes CASSQGQGIQPQHF.